One and the same sample provided the 12 T cell receptor beta chains below, sequenced in a study of T cells in Graves' hyperthyroidism and ophthalmopathy. Amplification of TCR beta CDR3 regions used RNA as the template. The TCR CDR3 was amplified in a first-round RT-PCR using the HTBI primer set. In TCRdb, the multiplex PCR reads were re-called with MiXCR into one record per CDR3 protein. This table has about 500,000 distinct CDR3 sequences, approximately 15% appearing once. Sequencing used blood. These receptor sequences come from a woman between 18 and 30 years old with Graves' hyperthyroidism.

This chain joins TRBV20-1 and TRBJ2-2, with a tentative D call TRBD1 (6 bases). This CDR3 has 15 amino acids. CDR1 DFQATT and CDR2 SNEGSKA come from the germline V gene (reference sequence). The ends were cut back, 2 bases at V and 4 bases at J, with 14 bases in the middle. The CDR3 DNA reads TGCAGTGCTAGAAGACAGGTCCCGGGCACCGGGGAGCTGTTTTTT. This encodes CSARRQVPGTGELFF.

At least ten counts were recorded for this clonotype. V and J are TRBV7-9 and TRBJ2-1, with D possibly matching TRBD1 (5 bases). The CDR3 has 15 amino acids. The germline V gene has CDR1 SEHNR and CDR2 FQNEAQ (reference sequence). V was shortened by 5 bases and J by 0 bases, with 11 bases between the two germline ends. The CDR3 is CASSPGDSSYNEQFF. The CDR3 nucleotides are TGTGCCAGCAGCCCCGGCGACAGCTCCTACAATGAGCAGTTCTTC. Variable domain in full (rest from reference TRBV7-9 and TRBJ2-1): DTGVSQNPRHKITKRGQNVTFRCDPISEHNRLYWYRQTLGQGPEFLTYFQNEAQLEKSRLLSDRFSAERPKGSFSTLEIQRTEQGDSAMYLCASSPGDSSYNEQFFGPGTRLTVL.

The chain joins TRBV25-1 to TRBJ1-6; D remains ambiguous. Trimming pared 2 bases from V and 6 bases from J, leaving 5 bases between. Looked up from germline, CDR1 is MGHDK and CDR2 is SYGVNS. CDR3 size: 13 residues. The CDR3 reads CASSELPNSPLHF. The CDR3 DNA reads TGTGCCAGCAGTGAACTCCCTAATTCACCCCTCCACTTT.

V usage is TRBV10-2 and J usage is TRBJ1-2, with a weak D call TRBD1 (5 bases). V lost 3 bases, J lost 2 bases, and 28 bases lay in between. Germline CDR1 reads WSHSY; CDR2 reads SAAADI. The CDR3 has 20 residues. CDR3 amino acids: CASSEVTQTDLFYLNYGYTF. As DNA, the CDR3 is TGCGCCAGCAGTGAAGTCACCCAGACAGATCTTTTTTACCTAAACTATGGCTACACCTTC.

The chain carries TRBV2 and TRBJ1-5; D gene uncertain. The germline gives CDR1 SNHLY, CDR2 FYNNEI. The CDR3 has 13 amino acids. Between the trimmed V and J ends, which lost 4 bases and 4 bases, there was a span of 8 bases. The CDR3 DNA reads as TGTGCCAGCAGTGTCCAGAGAAATCAGCCCCAGCATTTT. It is translated as CASSVQRNQPQHF.

The rearrangement uses TRBV18 and TRBJ2-4; no clear D gene. V was clipped by 0 bases and J by 2 bases, with 5 bases between them. Germline lookup yields CDR1 KGHSH and CDR2 LQKENI. The CDR3 spans 14 residues. CDR3 sequence (DNA): TGTGCCAGCTCACCACCTTCCCCCAAAAACATTCAGTACTTC. Translating it yields CASSPPSPKNIQYF.

This clonotype occurred a few times. The chain is built from TRBV6-7 and TRBJ2-5; 12 nucleotides match TRBD2. TRBV6-7 is marked as an open reading frame, function uncertain. The CDR3 has 18 amino acids. V shed 4 bases, J shed 2 bases, and the junction held 11 bases outside the gene matches. The DNA for the CDR3 is TGTGCCAGCAGTTTCCTAGCGGGGGGGTTAGCGGTACAAGAGACCCAGTACTTC. This translates into CASSFLAGGLAVQETQYF.

J is TRBJ1-2 and V is TRBV11-2; D is unclear. V gave up 0 bases and J gave up 2 bases, with 16 bases separating them. The CDR3 covers 17 residues. Germline CDR1 and CDR2: SGHAT and FQNNGV. CDR3 DNA sequence: TGTGCCAGCAGCTTAGAAGGGAGGTCTTACAGCAACTATGGCTACACCTTC. Translation gives CASSLEGRSYSNYGYTF. The variable domain in full, completed from reference TRBV11-2 and TRBJ1-2, reads EAGVAQSPRYKIIEKRQSVAFWCNPISGHATLYWYQQILGQGPKLLIQFQNNGVVDDSQLPKDRFSAERLKGVDSTLKIQPAKLEDSAVYLCASSLEGRSYSNYGYTFGSGTRLTVV.

Ten or more counts support this clonotype. The chain is built from TRBV5-5 and TRBJ1-2; 8 bases map to TRBD1. The V segment lost 0 bases and the J segment 4 bases; nucleotides outside the gene matches: 8. The germline CDR1 and CDR2 sequences are SGHKS and YYEKEE (reference sequence). This CDR3 has 16 amino acids. In DNA form, the CDR3 reads TGTGCCAGCAGCTTGGATGTAGCAGGGGGCGGCTATGGCTACACCTTC. Translation: CASSLDVAGGGYGYTF.

The chain carries TRBV7-2 and TRBJ2-1; D possibly corresponds to TRBD2 (5 bases). V was shortened by 3 bases and J by 7 bases, with 10 bases between the two germline ends. Germline assignment: CDR1 SGHTA and CDR2 FQGNSA. This CDR3 contains 13 residues. CDR3 residues: CASSLVARNEQFF. The CDR3 DNA reads as TGTGCCAGCAGCTTGGTAGCGAGGAATGAGCAGTTCTTC.

Regarding this clonotype: This may be a read error: a much more frequent sequence differs by one nucleotide. The rearrangement links TRBV6-5 to TRBJ2-1; 7 nucleotides line up with TRBD2. The CDR3 runs 16 residues. Germline loops: CDR1 MNHEY, CDR2 SVGAGI. The CDR3 DNA reads as TGTGCCAGCAGTTACTCTGGCGGGAGCTCCTACAATGAGCAGTCCTTC. It yields the protein CASSYSGGSSYNEQSF.

In regard to this clonotype: A junction end diverges from the germline sequence, so it may reflect a read error. This chain uses TRBV5-1 with TRBJ2-1, with a tentative D call TRBD2 (5 bases). This CDR3 is 16 amino acids long. CDR1 and CDR2 (germline): SGHRS, YFSETQ. The CDR3 reads CASSPRGLLKYNEQFF. The CDR3, as DNA: TGTGCCAGCAGCCCTCGGGGTCTACTTAAATACAATGAGCAGTTCTTC.